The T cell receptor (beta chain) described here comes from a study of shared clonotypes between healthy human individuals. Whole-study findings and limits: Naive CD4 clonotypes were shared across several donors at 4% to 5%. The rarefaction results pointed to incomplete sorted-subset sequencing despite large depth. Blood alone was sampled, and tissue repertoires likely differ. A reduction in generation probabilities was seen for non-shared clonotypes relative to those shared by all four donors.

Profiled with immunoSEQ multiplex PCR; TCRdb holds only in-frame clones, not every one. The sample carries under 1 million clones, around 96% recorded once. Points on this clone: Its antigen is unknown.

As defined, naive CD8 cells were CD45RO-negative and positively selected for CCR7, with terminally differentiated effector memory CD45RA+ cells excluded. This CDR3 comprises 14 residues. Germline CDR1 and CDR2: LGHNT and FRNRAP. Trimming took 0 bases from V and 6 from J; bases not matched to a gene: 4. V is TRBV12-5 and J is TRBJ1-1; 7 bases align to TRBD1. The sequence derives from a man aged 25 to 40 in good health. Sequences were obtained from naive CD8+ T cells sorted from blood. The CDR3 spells CASGLVGGRAEAFF. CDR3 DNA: TGTGCTAGTGGTTTGGTAGGGGGCAGGGCTGAAGCTTTCTTT.